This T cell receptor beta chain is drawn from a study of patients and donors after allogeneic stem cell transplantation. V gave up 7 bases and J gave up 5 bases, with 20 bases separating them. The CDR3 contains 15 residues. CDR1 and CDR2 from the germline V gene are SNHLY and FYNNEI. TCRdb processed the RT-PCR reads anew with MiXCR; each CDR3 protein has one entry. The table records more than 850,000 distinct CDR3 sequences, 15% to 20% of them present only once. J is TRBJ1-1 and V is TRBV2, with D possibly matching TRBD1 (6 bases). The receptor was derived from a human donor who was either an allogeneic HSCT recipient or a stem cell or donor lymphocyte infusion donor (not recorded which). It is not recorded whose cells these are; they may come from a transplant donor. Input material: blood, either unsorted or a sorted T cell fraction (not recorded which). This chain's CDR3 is CASTFGQLGSTEAFF. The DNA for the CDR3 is TGTGCCAGCACCTTCGGACAGCTCGGTAGTACTGAAGCTTTCTTT.